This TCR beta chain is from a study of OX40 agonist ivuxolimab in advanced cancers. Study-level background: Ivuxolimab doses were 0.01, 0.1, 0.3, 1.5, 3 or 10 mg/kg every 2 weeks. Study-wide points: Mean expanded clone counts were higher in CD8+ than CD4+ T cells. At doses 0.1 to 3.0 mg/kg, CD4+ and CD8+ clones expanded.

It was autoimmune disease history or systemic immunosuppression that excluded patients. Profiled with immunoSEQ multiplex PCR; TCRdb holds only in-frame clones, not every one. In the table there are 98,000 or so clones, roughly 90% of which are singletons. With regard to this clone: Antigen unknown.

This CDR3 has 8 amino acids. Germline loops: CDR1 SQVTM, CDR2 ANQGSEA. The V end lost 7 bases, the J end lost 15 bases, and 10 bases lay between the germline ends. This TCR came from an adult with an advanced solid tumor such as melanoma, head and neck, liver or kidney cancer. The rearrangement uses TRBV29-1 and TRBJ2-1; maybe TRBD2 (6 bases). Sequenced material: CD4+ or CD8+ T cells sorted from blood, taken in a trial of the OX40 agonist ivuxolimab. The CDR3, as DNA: TGCAGCGGCGGGGACCCGTTCTTC. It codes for CSGGDPFF.